This TCR beta chain comes out of a study of cytotoxic CD8 clonotypes in ibrutinib-treated CLL (dated by TCRdb to the early 2020s). For the study in its entirety: The cohort had 11 relapsed/refractory and about 15 treatment-naive patients; roughly 17 were IGHV unmutated. Partial responses were observed in roughly 24 patients and complete responses in 2; after a median follow-up of 68 months, remission was maintained in 15 or so patients and progression was observed in some twelve. Samples at response were collected after a median of approximately twelve months of treatment, with a range of about 6 to 40 months. Samples averaged about 260,000 productive templates and more than 85,000 productive rearrangements. Longitudinal samples were available for about 30% of the roughly 86 trial participants. Cryopreserved peripheral blood mononuclear cells were obtained prior to treatment, at the time of response, and at either disease progression or sustained remission. Every remission and progressive disease sample was obtained while ibrutinib was still being received by the patients. General conclusions and limits of the study: Lymph node repertoires were not examined, and the timing of sampling was not matched between patients in sustained remission and those whose disease progressed. Clonality increased at ibrutinib response, stayed stable in sustained remission, and fell back toward baseline at progression. Public clonotypes were rare and either contracted or stayed stable during treatment, and the rise in clonality at ibrutinib response reflected the expansion of private clonotypes. Baseline clonality exceeded that of age-matched healthy donors and correlated strongly with circulating CD8+ T-cell counts.

As for this clone: Its recognized antigen is unknown. It has no much larger one-base neighbor in the sample; base qualities were not kept.

V drops 4 bases and J drops 8 bases, leaving 9 bases in between. The CDR3, from cysteine to phenylalanine, totals 12 residues. CDR3 DNA only is kept here, 36 bases in frame from base 1. Based on the germline V gene (reference sequence), the CDR1 and CDR2 sequences are SEHNR and FQNEAQ. The label giving this sample's time point can be read as: approximately 11 months on ibrutinib. For TCR beta library preparation, approximately 2.2 micrograms of genomic DNA were isolated from cryopreserved PBMCs. High-throughput TCR beta sequencing was performed on longitudinal blood samples from CLL patients receiving ibrutinib monotherapy. The patients took part in an open-label, single-center phase 2 trial of ibrutinib monotherapy. A MiSeq instrument was used for deep resolution sequencing, which targeted depths ranging from 1 in 1 million up to 1 in 200,000 T cells, with coverage averaging 10x for each clonotype. TCR beta libraries were generated with the immunoSEQ hsTCRB Kit. Turning to the authors' computational methods: Data were analyzed with ImmunoSEQ Data Assistant and ImmunoSEQ Analyzer, with V, D and J genes assigned per IMGT definitions. Clonality, which ranges from 0 to 1, was calculated by subtracting the normalized Shannon entropy of productive rearrangement frequencies from one. Public clonotype analysis was restricted to overrepresented clonotypes comprising at least 0.05% of each patient's repertoire. Approximately 12 repertoires from age-matched healthy donors, obtained from immuneACCESS, served as clonality controls. TCRdb limited this immuneACCESS table to in-frame rearrangements with V and J called. A share of clones is missing; checked studies link under half to unresolved V genes, and the rest is unexplained. V and J calls and clone size follow that table, whereas D and trimming were derived from the DNA. The sample has some 46,000 clones on record, 60% to 75% of them singletons. Jointly, the top ten make up 9.5% to 15% of the sample.

Recombination joined TRBV7-9 with TRBJ2-1, with the identity of the D gene unclear. The starting material was PBMCs, obtained after 12 months of ibrutinib treatment. The TCR sequence derives from a human donor with chronic lymphocytic leukemia. The CDR3 region has the sequence CASSSPADEQFF. The bases are TGTGCCAGCAGCTCACCGGCCGATGAGCAGTTCTTC. Extended through the reference TRBV7-9 and TRBJ2-1 proteins, this CDR3 yields the full variable domain: DTGVSQNPRHKITKRGQNVTFRCDPISEHNRLYWYRQTLGQGPEFLTYFQNEAQLEKSRLLSDRFSAERPKGSFSTLEIQRTEQGDSAMYLCASSSPADEQFFGPGTRLTVL.